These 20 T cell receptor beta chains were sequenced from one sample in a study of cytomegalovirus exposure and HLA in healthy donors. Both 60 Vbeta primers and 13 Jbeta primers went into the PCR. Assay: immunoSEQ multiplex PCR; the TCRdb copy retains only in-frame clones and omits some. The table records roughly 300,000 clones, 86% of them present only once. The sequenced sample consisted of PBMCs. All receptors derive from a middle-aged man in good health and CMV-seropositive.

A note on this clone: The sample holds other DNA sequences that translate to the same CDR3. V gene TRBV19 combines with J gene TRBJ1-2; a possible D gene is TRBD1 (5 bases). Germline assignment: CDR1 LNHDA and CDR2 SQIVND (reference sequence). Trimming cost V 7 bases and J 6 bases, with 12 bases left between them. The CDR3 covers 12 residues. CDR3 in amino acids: CASKGPGHGYTF. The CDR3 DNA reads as TGTGCCAGTAAGGGGCCCGGGCATGGCTACACCTTC.

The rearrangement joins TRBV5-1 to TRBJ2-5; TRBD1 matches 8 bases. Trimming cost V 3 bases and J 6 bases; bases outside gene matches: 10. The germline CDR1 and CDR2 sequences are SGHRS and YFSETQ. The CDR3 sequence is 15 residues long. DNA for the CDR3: TGCGCCAGCAGCTCTTCGACAGGGGCGGAGAAGACCCAGTACTTC. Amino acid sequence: CASSSSTGAEKTQYF.

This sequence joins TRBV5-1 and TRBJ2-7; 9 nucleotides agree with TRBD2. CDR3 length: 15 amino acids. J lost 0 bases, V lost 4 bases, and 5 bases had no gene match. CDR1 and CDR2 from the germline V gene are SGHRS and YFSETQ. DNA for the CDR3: TGCGCCAGCAGCCTGACTAGCGGACCCTCCTACGAGCAGTACTTC. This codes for CASSLTSGPSYEQYF.

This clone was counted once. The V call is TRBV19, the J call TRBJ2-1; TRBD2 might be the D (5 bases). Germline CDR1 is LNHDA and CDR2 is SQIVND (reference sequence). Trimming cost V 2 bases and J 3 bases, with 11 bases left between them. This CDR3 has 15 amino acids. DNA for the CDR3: TGTGCCAGTAGTATATTACTAGTAGGCTACAATGAGCAGTTCTTC. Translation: CASSILLVGYNEQFF.

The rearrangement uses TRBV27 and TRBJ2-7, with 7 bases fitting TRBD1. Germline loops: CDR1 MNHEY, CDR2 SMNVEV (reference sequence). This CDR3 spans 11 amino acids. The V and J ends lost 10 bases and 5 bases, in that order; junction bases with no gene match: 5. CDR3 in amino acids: CATGQSHEQYF. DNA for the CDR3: TGTGCCACGGGACAGTCCCACGAGCAGTACTTC.

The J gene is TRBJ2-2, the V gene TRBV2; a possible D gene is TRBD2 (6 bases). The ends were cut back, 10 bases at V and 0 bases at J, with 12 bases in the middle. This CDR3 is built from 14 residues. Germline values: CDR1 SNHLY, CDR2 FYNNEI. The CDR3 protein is CAKEGLANTGELFF. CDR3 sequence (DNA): TGTGCCAAGGAGGGGCTCGCGAACACCGGGGAGCTGTTTTTT.

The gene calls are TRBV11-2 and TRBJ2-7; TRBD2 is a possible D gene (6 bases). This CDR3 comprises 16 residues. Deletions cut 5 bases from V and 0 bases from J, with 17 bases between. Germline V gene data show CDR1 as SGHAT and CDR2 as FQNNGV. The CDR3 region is CASSPIRDSRSYEQYF. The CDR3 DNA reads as TGTGCCAGCAGCCCGATAAGGGACTCTCGCTCCTACGAGCAGTACTTC. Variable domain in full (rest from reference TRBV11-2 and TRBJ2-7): EAGVAQSPRYKIIEKRQSVAFWCNPISGHATLYWYQQILGQGPKLLIQFQNNGVVDDSQLPKDRFSAERLKGVDSTLKIQPAKLEDSAVYLCASSPIRDSRSYEQYFGPGTRLTVT.

The CDR3 DNA sequence: TGTGCCAGTCGACAGGGGGCATGGGAGCAGTTCTTC. Protein product: CASRQGAWEQFF. The chain joins TRBV19 to TRBJ2-1; 10 positions agree with TRBD1. Germline values: CDR1 LNHDA, CDR2 SQIVND (reference sequence). This CDR3 has 12 amino acids. V lost 8 bases, J lost 10 bases, and 5 bases stayed unmatched.

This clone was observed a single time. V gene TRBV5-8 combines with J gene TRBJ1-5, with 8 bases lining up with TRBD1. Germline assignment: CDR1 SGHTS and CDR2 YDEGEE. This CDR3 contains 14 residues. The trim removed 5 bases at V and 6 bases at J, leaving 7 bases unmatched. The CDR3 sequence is CASRLFGTGQPQHF. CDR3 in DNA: TGTGCCAGCAGACTATTCGGGACAGGTCAGCCCCAGCATTTT.

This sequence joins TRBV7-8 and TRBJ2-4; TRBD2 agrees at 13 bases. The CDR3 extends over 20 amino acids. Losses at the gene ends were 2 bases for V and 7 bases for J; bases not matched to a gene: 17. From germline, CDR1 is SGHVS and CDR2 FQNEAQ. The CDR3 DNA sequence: TGTGCCAGCAGCTTACCCGAGAAAATACTAGCGGGAGGGCCTCGGAACATTCAGTACTTC. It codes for CASSLPEKILAGGPRNIQYF.

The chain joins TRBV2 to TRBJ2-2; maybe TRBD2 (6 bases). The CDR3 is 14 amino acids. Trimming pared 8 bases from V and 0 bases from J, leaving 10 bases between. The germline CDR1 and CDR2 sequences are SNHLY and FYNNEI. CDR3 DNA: TGTGCCAGCTCCGGGACTTCGAACACCGGGGAGCTGTTTTTT. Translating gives CASSGTSNTGELFF.

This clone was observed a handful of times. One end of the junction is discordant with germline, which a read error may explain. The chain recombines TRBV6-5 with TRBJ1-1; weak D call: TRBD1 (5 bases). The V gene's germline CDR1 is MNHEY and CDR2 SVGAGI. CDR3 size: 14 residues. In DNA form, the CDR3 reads TGTGCCAGCACCCCGATTGGGGGGAACTCTGAAGCTTTCTTT. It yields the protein CASTPIGGNSEAFF.

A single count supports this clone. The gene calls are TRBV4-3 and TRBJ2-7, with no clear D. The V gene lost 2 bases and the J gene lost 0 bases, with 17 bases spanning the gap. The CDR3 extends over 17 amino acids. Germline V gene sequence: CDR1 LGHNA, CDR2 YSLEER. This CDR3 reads CASSQNKMIFGSYEQYF. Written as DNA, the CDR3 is TGCGCCAGCAGCCAAAATAAAATGATCTTCGGCTCCTACGAGCAGTACTTC.

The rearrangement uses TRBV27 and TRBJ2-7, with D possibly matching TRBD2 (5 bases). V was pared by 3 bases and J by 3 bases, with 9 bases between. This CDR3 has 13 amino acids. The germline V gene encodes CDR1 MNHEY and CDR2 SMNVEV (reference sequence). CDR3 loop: CASSFLGSYEQYF. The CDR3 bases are TGTGCCAGCAGTTTTCTTGGGAGCTACGAGCAGTACTTC.

CDR3 sequence (DNA): TGTGCCACCAGCAGCACATCTTGGACAGGGGGCTCTGGGGCCAACGTCCTGACTTTC. Translation gives CATSSTSWTGGSGANVLTF. The J gene is TRBJ2-6, the V gene TRBV15; 10 nucleotides agree with TRBD1. Germline CDR1 LNHNV, CDR2 YYDKDF (reference sequence). The length of the CDR3 is 19 residues. V lost 3 bases, J lost 0 bases, and 8 bases stayed unmatched.

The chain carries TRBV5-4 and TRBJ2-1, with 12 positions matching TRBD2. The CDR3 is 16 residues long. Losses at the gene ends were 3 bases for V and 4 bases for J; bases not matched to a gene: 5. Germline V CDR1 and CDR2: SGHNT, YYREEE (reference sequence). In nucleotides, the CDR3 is TGTGCCAGCAGCTCAATGCTAGCGGGAGGGTACAATGAGCAGTTCTTC. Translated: CASSSMLAGGYNEQFF. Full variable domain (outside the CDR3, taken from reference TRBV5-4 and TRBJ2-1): ETGVTQSPTHLIKTRGQQVTLRCSSQSGHNTVSWYQQALGQGPQFIFQYYREEENGRGNFPPRFSGLQFPNYSSELNVNALELDDSALYLCASSSMLAGGYNEQFFGPGTRLTVL.

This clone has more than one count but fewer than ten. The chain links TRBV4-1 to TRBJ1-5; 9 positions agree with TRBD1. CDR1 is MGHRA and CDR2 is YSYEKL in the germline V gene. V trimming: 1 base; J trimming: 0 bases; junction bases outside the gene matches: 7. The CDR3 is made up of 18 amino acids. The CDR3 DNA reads TGCGCCAGCAGCCAAGGCCCGGGACAGGGCCCTAGCAATCAGCCCCAGCATTTT. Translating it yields CASSQGPGQGPSNQPQHF.

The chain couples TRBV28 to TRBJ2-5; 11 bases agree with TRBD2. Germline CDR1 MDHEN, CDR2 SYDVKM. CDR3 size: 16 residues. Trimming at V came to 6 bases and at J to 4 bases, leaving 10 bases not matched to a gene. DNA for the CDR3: TGTGCCAGCAGACTTAGCCCACTAGCGGGAGTAGAGACCCAGTACTTC. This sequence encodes CASRLSPLAGVETQYF. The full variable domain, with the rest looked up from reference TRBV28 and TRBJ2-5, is DVKVTQSSRYLVKRTGEKVFLECVQDMDHENMFWYRQDPGLGLRLIYFSYDVKMKEKGDIPEGYSVSREKKERFSLILESASTNQTSMYLCASRLSPLAGVETQYFGPGTRLLVL.

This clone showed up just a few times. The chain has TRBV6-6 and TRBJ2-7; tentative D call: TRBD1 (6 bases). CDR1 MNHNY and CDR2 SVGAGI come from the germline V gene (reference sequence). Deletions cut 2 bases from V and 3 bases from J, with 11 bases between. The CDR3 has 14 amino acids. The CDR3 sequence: CASSYNRENYEQYF. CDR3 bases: TGTGCCAGCAGTTACAACAGGGAGAACTACGAGCAGTACTTC.

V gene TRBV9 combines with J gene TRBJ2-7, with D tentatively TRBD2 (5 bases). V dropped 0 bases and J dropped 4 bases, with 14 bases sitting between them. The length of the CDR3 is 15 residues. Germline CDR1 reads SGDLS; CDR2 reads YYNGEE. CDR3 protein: CASSVGPGFQYEQYF. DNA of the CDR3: TGTGCCAGCAGCGTAGGCCCGGGGTTCCAATACGAGCAGTACTTC.